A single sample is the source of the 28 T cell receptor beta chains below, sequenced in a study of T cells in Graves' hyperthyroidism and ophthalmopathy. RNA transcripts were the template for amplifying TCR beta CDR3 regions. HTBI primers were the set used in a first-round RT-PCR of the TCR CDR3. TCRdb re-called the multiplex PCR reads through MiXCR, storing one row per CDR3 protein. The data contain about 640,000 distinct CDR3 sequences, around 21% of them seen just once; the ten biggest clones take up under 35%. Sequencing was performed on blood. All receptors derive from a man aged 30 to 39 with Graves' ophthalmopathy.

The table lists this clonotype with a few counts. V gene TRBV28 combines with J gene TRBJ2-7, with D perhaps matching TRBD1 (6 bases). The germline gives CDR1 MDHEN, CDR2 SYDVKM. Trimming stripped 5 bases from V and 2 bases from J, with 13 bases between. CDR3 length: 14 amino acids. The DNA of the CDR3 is TGTGCCAGCAGTCCACCGGACAGCGCCTACGAGCAGTACTTC. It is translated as CASSPPDSAYEQYF.

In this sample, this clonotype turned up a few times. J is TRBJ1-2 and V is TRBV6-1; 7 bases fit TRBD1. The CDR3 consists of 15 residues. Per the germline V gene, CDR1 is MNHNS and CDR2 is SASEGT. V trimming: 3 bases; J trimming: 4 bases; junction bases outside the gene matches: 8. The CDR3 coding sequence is TGTGCCAGCAGTGACGAGACAGGGTACGGCTATGGCTACACCTTC. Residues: CASSDETGYGYGYTF.

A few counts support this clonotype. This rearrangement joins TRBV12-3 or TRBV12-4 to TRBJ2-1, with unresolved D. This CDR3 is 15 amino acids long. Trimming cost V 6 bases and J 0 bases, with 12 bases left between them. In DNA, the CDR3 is TGTGCCAGCAGCGATCTAAAGAGCTCCTACAATGAGCAGTTCTTC. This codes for CASSDLKSSYNEQFF.

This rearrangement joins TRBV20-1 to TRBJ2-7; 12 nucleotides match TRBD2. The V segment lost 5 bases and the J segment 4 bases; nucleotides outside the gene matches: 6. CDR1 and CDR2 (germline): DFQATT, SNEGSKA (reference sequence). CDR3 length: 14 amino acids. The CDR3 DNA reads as TGCAGTGCTCTCGGACTAGCGGGAACTTACGAGCAGTACTTC. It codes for CSALGLAGTYEQYF.

The CDR3 loop is CSTGTGAGETQYF. DNA for the CDR3: TGCAGTACCGGGACAGGAGCAGGAGAGACCCAGTACTTC. The chain is built from TRBV20-1 and TRBJ2-5, with 8 bases matching TRBD1. Germline assignment: CDR1 DFQATT and CDR2 SNEGSKA (reference sequence). J gave up 4 bases and V 8 bases, and 9 bases lay outside the gene matches. The CDR3 runs to 13 residues.

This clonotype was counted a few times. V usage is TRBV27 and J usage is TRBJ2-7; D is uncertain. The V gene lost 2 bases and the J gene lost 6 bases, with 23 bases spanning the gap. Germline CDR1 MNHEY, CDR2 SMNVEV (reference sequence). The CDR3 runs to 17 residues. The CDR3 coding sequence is TGTGCCAGCAGTTTAACCCCAGGTCGGGCCCACGGTAGCGAGCAGTACTTC. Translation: CASSLTPGRAHGSEQYF.

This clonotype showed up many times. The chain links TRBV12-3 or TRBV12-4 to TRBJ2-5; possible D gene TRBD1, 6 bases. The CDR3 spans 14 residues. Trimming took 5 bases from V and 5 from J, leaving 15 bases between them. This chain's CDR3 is CASSLSGARETQYF. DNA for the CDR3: TGTGCCAGCAGTCTTTCAGGGGCGCGGGAGACCCAGTACTTC.

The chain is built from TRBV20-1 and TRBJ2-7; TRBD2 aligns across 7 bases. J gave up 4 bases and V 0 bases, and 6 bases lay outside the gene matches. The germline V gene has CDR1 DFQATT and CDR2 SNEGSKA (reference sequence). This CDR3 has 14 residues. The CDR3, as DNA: TGCAGTGCTAGAGATTTGGCTAGCGGATACGAGCAGTACTTC. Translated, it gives CSARDLASGYEQYF.

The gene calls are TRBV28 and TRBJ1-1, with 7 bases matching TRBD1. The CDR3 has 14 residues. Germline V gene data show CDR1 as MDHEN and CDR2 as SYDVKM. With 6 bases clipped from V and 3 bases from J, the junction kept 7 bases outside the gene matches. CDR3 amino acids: CASRNRGLDTEAFF. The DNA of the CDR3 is TGTGCCAGCAGGAACAGGGGTTTGGACACTGAAGCTTTCTTT.

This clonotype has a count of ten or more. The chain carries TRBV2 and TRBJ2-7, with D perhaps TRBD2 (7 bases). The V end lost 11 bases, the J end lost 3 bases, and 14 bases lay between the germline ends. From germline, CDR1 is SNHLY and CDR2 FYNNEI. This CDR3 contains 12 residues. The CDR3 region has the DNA TGTGCCTGGGGGGCTAGCGGCTACGAGCAGTACTTC. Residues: CAWGASGYEQYF.

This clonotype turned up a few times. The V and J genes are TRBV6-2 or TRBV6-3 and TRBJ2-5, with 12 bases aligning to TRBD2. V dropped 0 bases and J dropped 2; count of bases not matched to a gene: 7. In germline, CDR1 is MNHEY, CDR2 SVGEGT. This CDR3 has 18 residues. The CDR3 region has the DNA TGTGCCAGCAGTTACTCTGGGCTAGCGGGAGGGCGGCAAGAGACCCAGTACTTC. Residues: CASSYSGLAGGRQETQYF.

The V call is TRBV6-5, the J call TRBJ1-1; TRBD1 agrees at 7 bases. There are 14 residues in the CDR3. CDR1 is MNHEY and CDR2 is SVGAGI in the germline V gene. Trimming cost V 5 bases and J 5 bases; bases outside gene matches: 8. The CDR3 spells CASSHRGRETEAFF. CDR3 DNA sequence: TGTGCCAGCAGTCACAGGGGTAGAGAGACTGAAGCTTTCTTT.

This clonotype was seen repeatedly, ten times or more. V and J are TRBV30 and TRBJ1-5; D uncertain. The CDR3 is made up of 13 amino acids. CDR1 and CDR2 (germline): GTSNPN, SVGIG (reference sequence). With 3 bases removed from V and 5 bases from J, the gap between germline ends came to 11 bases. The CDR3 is CAWSAGRDQPQHF. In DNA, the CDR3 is TGTGCCTGGAGCGCGGGGAGGGATCAGCCCCAGCATTTT.

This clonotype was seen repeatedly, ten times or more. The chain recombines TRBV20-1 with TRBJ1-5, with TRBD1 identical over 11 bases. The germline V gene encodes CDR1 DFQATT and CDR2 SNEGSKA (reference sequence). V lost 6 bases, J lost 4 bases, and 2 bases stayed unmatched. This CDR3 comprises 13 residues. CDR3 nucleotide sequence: TGCAGTGCCGGACAGGGGGCAAATCAGCCCCAGCATTTT. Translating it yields CSAGQGANQPQHF.

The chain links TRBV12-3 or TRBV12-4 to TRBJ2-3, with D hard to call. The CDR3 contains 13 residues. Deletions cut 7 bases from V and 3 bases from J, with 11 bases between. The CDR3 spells CASMKVETDTQYF. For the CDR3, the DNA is TGTGCCAGCATGAAGGTTGAGACAGATACGCAGTATTTT.

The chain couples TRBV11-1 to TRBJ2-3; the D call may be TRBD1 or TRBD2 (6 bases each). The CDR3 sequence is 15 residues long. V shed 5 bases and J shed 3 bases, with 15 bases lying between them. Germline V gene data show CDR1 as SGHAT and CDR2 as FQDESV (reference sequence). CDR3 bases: TGTGCCAGCAGCGCGGGACATCCTCTGACAGATACGCAGTATTTT. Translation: CASSAGHPLTDTQYF.

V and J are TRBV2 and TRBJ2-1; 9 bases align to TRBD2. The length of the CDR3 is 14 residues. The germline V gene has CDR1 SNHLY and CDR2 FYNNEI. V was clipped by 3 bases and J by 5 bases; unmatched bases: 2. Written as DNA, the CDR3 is TGTGCCAGCAGTGAGTTAGCGGGGGACAATGAGCAGTTCTTC. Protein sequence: CASSELAGDNEQFF.

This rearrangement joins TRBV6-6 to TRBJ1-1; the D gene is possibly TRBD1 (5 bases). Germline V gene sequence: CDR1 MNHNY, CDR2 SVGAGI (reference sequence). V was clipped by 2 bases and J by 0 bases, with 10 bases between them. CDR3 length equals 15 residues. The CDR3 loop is CASSYGAGMNTEAFF. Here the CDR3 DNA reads TGTGCCAGCAGTTACGGGGCAGGGATGAACACTGAAGCTTTCTTT.

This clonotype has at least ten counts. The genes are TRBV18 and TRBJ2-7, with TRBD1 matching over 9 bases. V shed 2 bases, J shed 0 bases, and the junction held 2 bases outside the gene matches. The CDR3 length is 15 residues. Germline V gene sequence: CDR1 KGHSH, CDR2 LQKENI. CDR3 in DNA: TGTGCCAGCTCACCAGGGACAGGGTACTCCTACGAGCAGTACTTC. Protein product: CASSPGTGYSYEQYF.

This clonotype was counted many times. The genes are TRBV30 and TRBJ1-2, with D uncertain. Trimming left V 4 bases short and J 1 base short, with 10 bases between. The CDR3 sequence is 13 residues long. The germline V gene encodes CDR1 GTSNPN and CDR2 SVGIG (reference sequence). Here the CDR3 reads CAWTGDYNYGYTF. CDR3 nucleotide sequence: TGTGCCTGGACTGGAGATTATAACTATGGCTACACCTTC.

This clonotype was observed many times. The DNA for the CDR3 is TGTGCCAGCAGTGAAGGAGGGGAATGGGCTGAAGCTTTCTTT. It is translated as CASSEGGEWAEAFF. This chain links TRBV2 with TRBJ1-1; possible D gene TRBD1, 5 bases. The CDR3 is 14 residues long. Germline values: CDR1 SNHLY, CDR2 FYNNEI. Trimming pared 1 base from V and 6 bases from J, leaving 12 bases between.

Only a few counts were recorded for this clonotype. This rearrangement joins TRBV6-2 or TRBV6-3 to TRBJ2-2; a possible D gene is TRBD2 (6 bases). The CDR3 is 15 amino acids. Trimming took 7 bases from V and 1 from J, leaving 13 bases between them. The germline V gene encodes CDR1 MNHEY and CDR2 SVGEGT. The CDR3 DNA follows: TGTGCCAGCACGGGTGAGCGGGTGAACACCGGGGAGCTGTTTTTT. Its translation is CASTGERVNTGELFF.

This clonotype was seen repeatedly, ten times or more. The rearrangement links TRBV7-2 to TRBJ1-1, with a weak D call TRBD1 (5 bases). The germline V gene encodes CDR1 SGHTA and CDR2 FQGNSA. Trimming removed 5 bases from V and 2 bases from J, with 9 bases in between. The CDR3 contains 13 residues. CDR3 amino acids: CASSRRGNTEAFF. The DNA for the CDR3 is TGTGCCAGCAGCCGGCGGGGCAACACTGAAGCTTTCTTT.

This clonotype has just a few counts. Written as DNA, the CDR3 is TGCGCCAGCAGCCAAGCGACAGAACGTCGAGCTTTCTTT. Translating gives CASSQATERRAFF. The rearrangement links TRBV4-3 to TRBJ1-1; tentatively, D is TRBD1 (5 bases). Germline-derived CDR1 and CDR2 are LGHNA and YSLEER. This CDR3 is built from 13 residues. Trimming stripped 1 base from V and 10 bases from J, with 13 bases between.

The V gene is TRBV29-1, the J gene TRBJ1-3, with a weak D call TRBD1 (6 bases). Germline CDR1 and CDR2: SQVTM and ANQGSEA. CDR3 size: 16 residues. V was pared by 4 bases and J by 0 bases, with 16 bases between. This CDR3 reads CSVVSIGGSSGNTIYF. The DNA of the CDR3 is TGCAGCGTTGTATCGATTGGGGGCAGCTCTGGAAACACCATATATTTT.

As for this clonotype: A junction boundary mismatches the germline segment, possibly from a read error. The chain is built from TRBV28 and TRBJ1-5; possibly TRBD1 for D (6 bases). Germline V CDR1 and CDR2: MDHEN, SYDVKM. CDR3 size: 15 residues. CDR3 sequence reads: CAGSNGQPLNQPQHF. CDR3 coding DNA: TGTGCCGGCAGTAACGGACAGCCTCTCAATCAGCCCCAGCATTTT.

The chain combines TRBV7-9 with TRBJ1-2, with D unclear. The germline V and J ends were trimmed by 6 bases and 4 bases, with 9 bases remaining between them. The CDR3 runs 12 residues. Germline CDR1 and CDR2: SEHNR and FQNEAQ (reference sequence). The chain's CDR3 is CASSSDIYGYTF. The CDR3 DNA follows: TGTGCCAGCAGTTCTGACATCTATGGCTACACCTTC.

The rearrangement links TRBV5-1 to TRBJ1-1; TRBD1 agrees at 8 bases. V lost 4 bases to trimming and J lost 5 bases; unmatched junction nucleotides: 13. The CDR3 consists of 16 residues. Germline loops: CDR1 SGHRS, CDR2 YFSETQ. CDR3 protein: CASSEVNQGAKTEAFF. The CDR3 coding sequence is TGCGCCAGCAGCGAGGTGAACCAGGGGGCCAAAACTGAAGCTTTCTTT.